This T cell receptor beta chain was sequenced for a study of CD8+ T cells in alopecia areata. Once RNA had been extracted, it was reverse transcribed into cDNA to act as the sequencing template. TCRdb's table, derived via immunoSEQ multiplex PCR, lists solely in-frame clones and lacks some. The sample has 90,000 to 130,000 clones; approximately 59% are singletons. About this clone itself: Antigen unknown.

Study-wide results and limits: Normal scalp had lower clonality than lesional scalp, with alopecia totalis/universalis lesions showing this most strongly.

Sorted populations comprised CD4+ and CD8+ T cells obtained from PBMCs. The specimen was CD8+ T cells sorted from blood. The clonotype comes from a human donor in good health.

This chain's CDR3 is CASSSLGAPETQYF. CDR3 coding DNA: TGTGCCAGCAGTTCCCTCGGGGCGCCGGAGACCCAGTACTTC. The chain carries TRBV27 and TRBJ2-5; D tentatively fits TRBD1 or TRBD2 (5 bases each). CDR3 length: 14 residues. CDR1 is MNHEY and CDR2 is SMNVEV in the germline V gene (reference sequence). The V end lost 4 bases, the J end lost 5 bases, and 14 bases lay between the germline ends.